These T cell receptor beta chains were read from a single sample in a study of T cell responses to AZD1222 COVID-19 vaccine. Profiling relied on immunoSEQ multiplex PCR, and the TCRdb table lists in-frame clones only, not all of them. Here the sample spans 70,000 to 90,000 clones, approximately 90% being singletons. Sequenced material: peripheral blood, taken on day 0 of AZD1222 vaccination. These receptor sequences come from an adult in good health. The CDR3 runs from the conserved cysteine through the conserved F or W. The D gene is left open where the match is weak. Clone size is not always given. Where it is, it says once, few, many or a class for expanded clones.

D gene	V gene	clone size	J gene	CDR3 protein	CDR3 DNA
TRBD2	TRBV7-6	-	TRBJ2-2	CASSLEARGALGELFF	TGTGCCAGCAGCTTAGAGGCGCGGGGGGCGCTTGGGGAGCTGTTTTTT
TRBD2	TRBV4-2	-	TRBJ2-1	CASSQSGGRSYNEQFF	TGTGCCAGCAGCCAGAGCGGGGGCCGGTCCTACAATGAGCAGTTCTTC
TRBD2	TRBV6-7	-	TRBJ2-1	CASSYCGLAGRSYNEQFF	TGTGCCAGCAGTTACTGTGGACTAGCGGGACGCTCCTACAATGAGCAGTTCTTC
TRBD1	TRBV5-6	-	TRBJ1-3	CASSLAGTGRSGNTIYF	TGTGCCAGCAGCTTGGCGGGGACAGGGCGGTCTGGAAACACCATATATTTT
-	TRBV5-1	few	TRBJ2-2	CASSLRGDLGLDTGELFF	TGCGCCAGCAGCTTGAGAGGGGACCTGGGCCTGGACACCGGGGAGCTGTTTTTT
-	TRBV2	-	TRBJ2-1	CASTRDYNEQFF	TGTGCCAGCACGCGGGACTACAATGAGCAGTTCTTC
-	TRBV18	-	TRBJ1-2	CASSLEGRDYGYTF	TGTGCCAGCTCCCTAGAGGGGCGAGACTATGGCTACACCTTC
-	TRBV27	-	TRBJ1-5	CASSSLGDRYQPQHF	TGTGCCAGCAGTTCGCTGGGAGACAGATATCAGCCCCAGCATTTT
-	TRBV3-1/TRBV3-2	-	TRBJ1-2	CASSQERAYGYTF	TGTGCCAGCAGCCAAGAGCGGGCTTATGGCTACACCTTC
-	TRBV10-3	-	TRBJ1-5	CAISERGNQPQHF	TGTGCCATCAGTGAAAGGGGTAATCAGCCCCAGCATTTT
TRBD2	TRBV7-9	-	TRBJ2-1	CTLAHLRGNEQFF	TGTACACTAGCGCACCTTCGGGGCAATGAGCAGTTCTTC
-	TRBV19	-	TRBJ1-1	CASIRFGAKNTEAFF	TGTGCCAGTATCCGATTTGGGGCTAAGAACACTGAAGCTTTCTTT
-	TRBV6-5	-	TRBJ1-1	CASSPTTGNTEAFF	TGTGCCAGCAGTCCCACGACAGGGAACACTGAAGCTTTCTTT
TRBD1	TRBV14	-	TRBJ1-1	CASRPLGTGETEAFF	TGTGCCAGCCGACCCCTGGGGACAGGGGAGACTGAAGCTTTCTTT
-	TRBV9	-	TRBJ1-2	CASSVGESSNYGYTF	TGTGCCAGCAGCGTAGGGGAGAGTTCCAACTATGGCTACACCTTC
TRBD1	TRBV7-9	-	TRBJ2-7	CASSSGQVGYEQYF	TGTGCCAGCAGCTCTGGACAGGTGGGCTACGAGCAGTACTTC
-	TRBV6-5	-	TRBJ1-3	CASTKGYSGNTIYF	TGTGCCAGCACCAAAGGATACTCTGGAAACACCATATATTTT
TRBD1	TRBV5-1	-	TRBJ2-7	CASSLGGTGPEQYF	TGCGCCAGCAGCTTGGGCGGGACAGGGCCCGAGCAGTACTTC
-	TRBV29-1	-	TRBJ2-3	CSVERVTDTQYF	TGCAGCGTTGAGAGGGTCACAGATACGCAGTATTTT
TRBD2	TRBV5-4	-	TRBJ2-7	CASSLAGTSRYEQYF	TGTGCCAGCAGCTTGGCCGGGACTAGCAGATACGAGCAGTACTTC
-	TRBV12-5	few	TRBJ2-7	CASGPPGVDYEQYF	TGTGCTAGTGGTCCCCCGGGGGTCGATTACGAGCAGTACTTC
-	TRBV24-1	-	TRBJ2-1	CATSDPRRNNEQFF	TGTGCCACCAGTGATCCCCGGCGAAACAATGAGCAGTTCTTC
TRBD1	TRBV5-1	-	TRBJ2-7	CASSLDRGQYEQYF	TGCGCCAGCAGCTTGGACAGGGGGCAATACGAGCAGTACTTC
-	TRBV9	few	TRBJ2-2	CASSSEGGYTGELFF	TGTGCCAGCAGCTCAGAAGGGGGGTACACCGGGGAGCTGTTTTTT
-	TRBV7-2	-	TRBJ1-2	CASVGASNYGYTF	TGTGCCAGCGTCGGGGCTAGTAACTATGGCTACACCTTC
TRBD1	TRBV11-3	-	TRBJ2-3	CASSYSTGTNTDTQYF	TGTGCCAGCAGCTACTCGACAGGGACGAACACAGATACGCAGTATTTT
TRBD2	TRBV6-5	-	TRBJ2-1	CASSYSGRERGEQFF	TGTGCCAGCAGTTACTCGGGGCGGGAGAGGGGTGAGCAGTTCTTC
-	TRBV12-2	-	TRBJ1-5	CASRVGTGNNQPQHF	-
TRBD1	TRBV2	-	TRBJ2-3	CASSEDRGHTDTQYF	TGTGCCAGCAGTGAAGACAGGGGACATACAGATACGCAGTATTTT
TRBD1	TRBV3-1/TRBV3-2	-	TRBJ1-1	CASSPLAGGLGAWNTEAFF	TGTGCCAGCAGCCCATTAGCAGGGGGCCTTGGCGCATGGAACACTGAAGCTTTCTTT
-	TRBV28	-	TRBJ2-6	CASSFRGVGANVLTF	TGTGCCAGCAGTTTTAGAGGGGTTGGGGCCAACGTCCTGACTTTC
-	TRBV5-1	-	TRBJ1-3	CASSLTTGGNTIYF	TGCGCCAGCAGCTTGACGACAGGAGGAAACACCATATATTTT
TRBD2	TRBV27	-	TRBJ2-1	CASRGASGRTSSYNEQFF	TGTGCCAGCCGCGGGGCTAGCGGGCGCACCTCCTCCTACAATGAGCAGTTCTTC
TRBD2	TRBV10-2	-	TRBJ2-7	CASKVSGTTYEQYF	TGCGCCAGCAAAGTCAGCGGGACTACCTACGAGCAGTACTTC
-	TRBV12-3/TRBV12-4	-	TRBJ2-3	CASSLIATDTQYF	TGTGCCAGCAGTTTAATAGCCACGGATACGCAGTATTTT
TRBD1	TRBV7-9	-	TRBJ1-5	CASSPIGTGGPNQPQHF	TGTGCCAGCAGCCCTATCGGTACAGGGGGACCCAATCAGCCCCAGCATTTT
-	TRBV2	once	TRBJ1-6	CASSALDRQNSPLHF	TGTGCCAGCAGCGCACTCGATCGACAGAATTCACCCCTCCACTTT
-	TRBV30	-	TRBJ2-7	CAWSQDTYEQYF	TGTGCCTGGAGCCAGGATACCTACGAGCAGTACTTC
TRBD1	TRBV2	-	TRBJ2-2	CASRDRANTGELFF	TGTGCCAGCAGGGACAGGGCGAACACCGGGGAGCTGTTTTTT
-	TRBV11-2	-	TRBJ1-2	CASSLPWGNYGYTF	TGTGCCAGCAGCTTACCATGGGGCAACTATGGCTACACCTTC
-	TRBV3-1/TRBV3-2	-	TRBJ2-3	CASSQDLGNTQYF	TGTGCCAGCAGCCAAGATCTCGGGAATACGCAGTATTTT
-	TRBV6-1	-	TRBJ1-5	CASSDQGPSNQPQHF	TGTGCCAGCAGTGATCAGGGGCCTAGCAATCAGCCCCAGCATTTT
-	TRBV30	few	TRBJ2-5	CAWSPRVRETQYF	TGTGCCTGGAGTCCTAGGGTTCGGGAGACCCAGTACTTC
-	TRBV18	-	TRBJ1-1	CASSPGQGGTEAFF	TGTGCCAGCTCACCAGGGCAGGGAGGGACTGAAGCTTTCTTT
-	TRBV12-3/TRBV12-4	-	TRBJ1-4	CASGGETGEKLFF	TGTGCCAGCGGAGGCGAGACGGGCGAAAAACTGTTTTTT
TRBD1	TRBV2	-	TRBJ2-7	CASSEDVGQGVVYF	TGTGCCAGCAGTGAAGATGTGGGACAGGGGGTGGTGTACTTC
-	TRBV12-3/TRBV12-4	-	TRBJ2-1	CASSGLSGNEQFF	TGTGCCAGCTCGGGTCTGTCGGGGAATGAGCAGTTCTTC
TRBD2	TRBV4-1	few	TRBJ2-1	CASSQDPSGSGNEQFF	TGCGCCAGCAGCCAAGATCCTAGCGGGAGCGGCAATGAGCAGTTCTTC
TRBD2	TRBV25-1	-	TRBJ2-1	CASSESSGGGSYNEQFF	TGTGCCAGCAGTGAGTCTAGCGGGGGAGGTTCCTACAATGAGCAGTTCTTC
-	TRBV5-1	-	TRBJ2-6	CASKLQGTGANVLTF	TGCGCCAGCAAGCTTCAGGGAACTGGGGCCAACGTCCTGACTTTC
-	TRBV6-2/TRBV6-3	-	TRBJ1-2	CASSSFGGGIANYGYTF	TGTGCCAGCAGTTCGTTTGGAGGGGGGATAGCTAACTATGGCTACACCTTC
-	TRBV18	-	TRBJ1-1	CASSPRGGLNTEAFF	TGTGCCAGCTCACCCCGTGGGGGCTTGAACACTGAAGCTTTCTTT
-	TRBV9	-	TRBJ1-5	CASSVDVNQPQHF	TGTGCCAGCAGCGTAGATGTAAACCAGCCCCAGCATTTT
TRBD2	TRBV27	-	TRBJ2-5	CASSLNGPGLAGSNEETQYF	TGTGCCAGCAGTTTGAACGGGCCCGGACTAGCGGGAAGTAATGAAGAGACCCAGTACTTC
-	TRBV19	-	TRBJ1-2	CASSIGTSNYGYTF	TGTGCCAGTAGTATAGGGACTTCTAACTATGGCTACACCTTC
TRBD1	TRBV3-1/TRBV3-2	-	TRBJ1-2	CASGQDLYGYTF	TGTGCCAGCGGACAGGACCTGTATGGCTACACCTTC
-	TRBV19	-	TRBJ2-2	CASGNQGGPGELFF	TGTGCCAGTGGTAACCAGGGAGGCCCCGGGGAGCTGTTTTTT